This TCR beta chain emerged from a study of T cell responses to AZD1222 COVID-19 vaccine. TCRdb keeps only in-frame clones here, not all; method: immunoSEQ multiplex PCR. The table has about 99,000 clones, around 90% seen once. Germline V gene data show CDR1 as SEHNR and CDR2 as FQNEAQ (reference sequence). The CDR3 has 13 residues. V was shortened by 6 bases and J by 4 bases, with 12 bases between the two germline ends. The sequenced sample was peripheral blood, obtained on day 0 of AZD1222 vaccination. The V gene is TRBV7-9, the J gene TRBJ1-1; weak D call: TRBD1 (6 bases). This clonotype originated in an adult in good health. CDR3 region: CASRPRGGTEAFF. CDR3 nucleotide sequence: TGTGCCAGCAGGCCCAGGGGTGGCACTGAAGCTTTCTTT. Complete variable domain (other parts from reference TRBV7-9 and TRBJ1-1): DTGVSQNPRHKITKRGQNVTFRCDPISEHNRLYWYRQTLGQGPEFLTYFQNEAQLEKSRLLSDRFSAERPKGSFSTLEIQRTEQGDSAMYLCASRPRGGTEAFFGQGTRLTVV.